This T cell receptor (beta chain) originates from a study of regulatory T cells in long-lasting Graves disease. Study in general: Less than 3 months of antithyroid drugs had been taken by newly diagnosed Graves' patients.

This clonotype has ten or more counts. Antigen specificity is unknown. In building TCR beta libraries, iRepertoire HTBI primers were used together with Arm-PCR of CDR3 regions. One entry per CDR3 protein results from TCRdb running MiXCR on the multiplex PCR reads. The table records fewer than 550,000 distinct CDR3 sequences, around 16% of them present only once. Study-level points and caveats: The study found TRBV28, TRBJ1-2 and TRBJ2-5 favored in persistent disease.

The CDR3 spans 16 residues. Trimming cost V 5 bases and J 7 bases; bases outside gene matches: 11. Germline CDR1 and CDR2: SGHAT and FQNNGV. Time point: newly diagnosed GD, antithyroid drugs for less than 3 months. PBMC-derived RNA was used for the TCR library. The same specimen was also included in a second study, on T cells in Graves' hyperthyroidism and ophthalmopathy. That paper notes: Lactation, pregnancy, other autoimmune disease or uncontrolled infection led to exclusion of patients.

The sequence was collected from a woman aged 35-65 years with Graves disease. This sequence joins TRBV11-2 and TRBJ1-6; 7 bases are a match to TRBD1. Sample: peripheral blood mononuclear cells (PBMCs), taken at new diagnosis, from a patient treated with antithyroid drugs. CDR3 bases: TGTGCCAGCAGCCATATACGGGGACAGCGAAATTCACCCCTCCACTTT. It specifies CASSHIRGQRNSPLHF.